This record covers a single TCR beta chain. Per the original methods: A papillary thyroid cancer distant-metastasis classifier was built from CDR3 differences across clinicopathological groups. Via MiXCR, TCRdb re-called the PCR reads. V and J calls and clone size were set by TCRdb, not the authors. This repertoire shows roughly 39,000 clones, less than 50% found once; its top ten account for about 24%. Every patient underwent thyroid surgery untreated. These data are taken from a study of metastatic and nonmetastatic thyroid tumors. Overall study context: Repertoire data that came from the blood and tumor or nodule tissue of malignant and benign thyroid patients were compared.

The CDR3 runs to 15 residues. The germline V gene has CDR1 SGHAT and CDR2 FQNNGV. V was trimmed by 5 bases and J by 4 bases, leaving 17 bases between them. V and J are TRBV11-2 and TRBJ2-5; D tentatively fits TRBD1 or TRBD2 (5 bases each). The sample was tumor tissue. The receptor comes from a male donor with papillary thyroid cancer or a benign thyroid nodule (not recorded which). Some clones in this sample may be carry-over from other donors' samples. The CDR3 region is CASSPSRGAAETQYF. In DNA form, the CDR3 reads TGTGCCAGCAGCCCCAGTCGAGGGGCAGCAGAGACCCAGTACTTC.